The 18 T cell receptor beta chains below all came from one sample that was sequenced in a study of blood T cell repertoires in COVID-19 (dated by TCRdb to 2019 to 2021). Library preparation was by the immunoSEQ multiplex PCR assay. TCRdb re-hosts the immuneACCESS table, in-frame sequences only. Its copies lack some clones; in the studies checked, an unresolved V gene accounts for under half of them, and the cause for the rest is not known. For this sample the table gives under 450,000 clones, of which more than 65% were detected only once. 1.1% of the sample goes to the ten largest clones. Sequenced input: peripheral blood. All receptors derive from a human donor with acute or convalescent COVID-19. The donor label of this sample is uncertain.

The rearrangement uses TRBV4-2 and TRBJ1-2, with a possible D match to TRBD1 (6 bases). Germline loops: CDR1 LGHNA, CDR2 YNFKEQ. The CDR3 loop spans 14 amino acids. The germline V and J ends were trimmed by 0 bases and 4 bases, with 9 bases remaining between them. CDR3 protein: CASSQDGQLYGYTF. The CDR3 DNA sequence: TGTGCCAGCAGCCAAGATGGACAGCTCTATGGCTACACCTTC.

The rearrangement joins TRBV2 to TRBJ1-2; 8 bases match TRBD1. V lost 5 bases and J lost 4; bases outside the gene matches: 12. Germline V CDR1 and CDR2: SNHLY, FYNNEI. CDR3 size: 16 residues. The CDR3 sequence is CASSPRDRRGGYGYTF. The CDR3 DNA follows: TGTGCCAGCAGTCCCCGGGACAGGAGGGGAGGCTATGGCTACACCTTC.

The V gene is TRBV5-4, the J gene TRBJ1-6; possible D gene TRBD1, 5 bases. V was cut by 9 bases and J by 9 bases, with 22 bases left in between. The CDR3 loop spans 15 amino acids. CDR1 SGHNT and CDR2 YYREEE come from the germline V gene (reference sequence). The CDR3 DNA reads as TGTGCCACTCATAGAGCTCAGGGTCCAGTTTCACCCCTCCACTTT. This codes for CATHRAQGPVSPLHF.

V and J are TRBV4-2 and TRBJ2-7, with 7 bases identical to TRBD2. CDR1 and CDR2 from the germline V gene are LGHNA and YNFKEQ. The CDR3 contains 16 residues. J was trimmed by 9 bases and V by 0 bases; bases with no gene match: 14. This CDR3 reads CASSQEFPSGSRRQYF. The CDR3 nucleotides read TGTGCCAGCAGCCAAGAGTTTCCTAGCGGCTCAAGGAGGCAGTACTTC.

There are a few counts of this clone. V is TRBV5-4 and J is TRBJ2-6; D possibly corresponds to TRBD1 (5 bases). CDR3 length equals 16 residues. Trimming stripped 5 bases from V and 0 bases from J, with 12 bases between. CDR1 and CDR2 (germline): SGHNT, YYREEE (reference sequence). The CDR3 coding sequence is TGTGCCAGCAGTACAGGAGCCCCCTCTGGGGCCAACGTCCTGACTTTC. Amino acids: CASSTGAPSGANVLTF. The full variable domain, in which reference TRBV5-4 and TRBJ2-6 provide the parts outside the CDR3, is ETGVTQSPTHLIKTRGQQVTLRCSSQSGHNTVSWYQQALGQGPQFIFQYYREEENGRGNFPPRFSGLQFPNYSSELNVNALELDDSALYLCASSTGAPSGANVLTFGAGSRLTVL.

The chain links TRBV6-6 to TRBJ2-3; 10 nucleotides line up with TRBD2. V lost 4 bases and J lost 6; bases outside the gene matches: 4. CDR1 MNHNY and CDR2 SVGAGI come from the germline V gene (reference sequence). The CDR3 is made up of 14 amino acids. The CDR3 region is CASSSAGGRDTQYF. Here the CDR3 DNA reads TGTGCCAGCAGTTCAGCGGGGGGGCGGGATACGCAGTATTTT.

The count of this clone is one. This sequence joins TRBV7-2 and TRBJ2-5; the D gene is possibly TRBD2 (7 bases). Trimming took off 4 bases at V and 4 bases at J, with 16 bases between the two ends. Germline V CDR1 and CDR2: SGHTA, FQGNSA. The CDR3 has 15 amino acids. The CDR3 spells CASSSLGGRRETQYF. The CDR3 nucleotides read TGTGCCAGCAGCTCCTTGGGGGGGCGCAGAGAGACCCAGTACTTC.

The V call is TRBV4-1, the J call TRBJ1-2, with a weak D call TRBD1 (6 bases). V was cut by 0 bases and J by 8 bases, with 10 bases left in between. The CDR3 totals 13 residues. Germline V gene lookup returns CDR1 MGHRA and CDR2 YSYEKL. The CDR3 DNA is TGCGCCAGCAGCCAAGAAGGGGGATTGGGCTACACCTTC. It is translated as CASSQEGGLGYTF.

V gene TRBV5-4 combines with J gene TRBJ1-1; D ambiguous. The germline V and J ends were trimmed by 1 base and 0 bases, with 13 bases remaining between them. CDR1 is SGHNT and CDR2 is YYREEE in the germline V gene (reference sequence). The CDR3 sequence is 16 residues long. The CDR3 loop is CASSLSGGWMNTEAFF. The CDR3 nucleotides are TGTGCCAGCAGCTTGTCGGGAGGGTGGATGAACACTGAAGCTTTCTTT.

This chain uses TRBV5-1 with TRBJ1-5; 8 bases agree with TRBD1. Unmatched junction bases numbered 9, after V lost 0 bases and J lost 7 bases. Germline lookup yields CDR1 SGHRS and CDR2 YFSETQ. CDR3 size: 16 residues. In nucleotides, the CDR3 is TGCGCCAGCAGCTTGGCCCCCACTGCAGGGGGCCAGCCCCAGCATTTT. Its protein product is CASSLAPTAGGQPQHF.

The rearrangement links TRBV14 to TRBJ1-2; TRBD1 matches 7 bases. This CDR3 has 15 amino acids. Germline loops: CDR1 SGHDN, CDR2 FVKESK. J was trimmed by 6 bases and V by 0 bases; bases with no gene match: 7. In nucleotides, the CDR3 is TGTGCCAGCAGCCAAGACTGGAACAGGGGACATGGCTACACCTTC. Translated, it gives CASSQDWNRGHGYTF.

The chain is built from TRBV10-3 and TRBJ1-2, with TRBD1 matching 10 bases. Losses at the gene ends were 0 bases for V and 6 bases for J; bases not matched to a gene: 1. Germline loops: CDR1 ENHRY, CDR2 SYGVKD. This CDR3 is 14 amino acids long. CDR3 in amino acids: CAISESTGGNGYTF. As DNA, the CDR3 is TGTGCCATCAGTGAGTCGACAGGGGGCAATGGCTACACCTTC.

A remark on this clone: Other DNA variants within this sample encode the same CDR3. The rearrangement uses TRBV3-1 (or the pseudogene TRBV3-2) and TRBJ2-7; D unresolved. V was trimmed by 1 base and J by 4 bases, leaving 5 bases between them. The germline CDR1 and CDR2 sequences are LGHDT and YNNKEL (reference sequence). The CDR3 extends over 12 amino acids. The CDR3 DNA follows: TGTGCCAGCAGCCAAGGCGGATACGAGCAGTACTTC. It specifies CASSQGGYEQYF.

This chain uses TRBV29-1 with TRBJ1-2; D may be TRBD1 (6 bases). Between the trimmed V and J ends, which lost 8 bases and 4 bases, there was a span of 17 bases. The germline CDR1 and CDR2 sequences are SQVTM and ANQGSEA. This CDR3 region has 13 residues. The CDR3 DNA sequence: TGCAGCTCTATGAGGGGGGGCACCTATGGCTACACCTTC. Encoded protein: CSSMRGGTYGYTF.

This chain links TRBV3-1 (or the pseudogene TRBV3-2) with TRBJ1-4, with D possibly being TRBD1 (5 bases). From germline, CDR1 is LGHDT and CDR2 YNNKEL (reference sequence). V gave up 4 bases and J gave up 5 bases, with 11 bases separating them. The CDR3 has 14 amino acids. The CDR3 loop reads CASSLREGNEKLFF. The CDR3 DNA follows: TGTGCCAGCAGCCTGAGGGAGGGGAATGAAAAACTGTTTTTT.

The rearrangement joins TRBV7-2 to TRBJ1-6; weak D call: TRBD1 (5 bases). Germline assignment: CDR1 SGHTA and CDR2 FQGNSA. This CDR3 is 17 amino acids long. The V and J ends lost 6 bases and 5 bases respectively, with 20 bases between them. The CDR3 DNA is TGTGCCAGCAGATTCGGCGCGGGACTCCAAAATAATTCACCCCTCCACTTT. Protein: CASRFGAGLQNNSPLHF.

The rearrangement links TRBV11-3 to TRBJ2-2; D may be TRBD1 (6 bases). The V gene lost 1 base and the J gene lost 1 base, with 16 bases spanning the gap. CDR3 length: 18 amino acids. The germline V gene has CDR1 SGHNT and CDR2 YENEEA. CDR3 residues: CASSLGLWDTQNTGELFF. The CDR3 DNA reads as TGTGCCAGCAGCTTAGGGCTTTGGGACACCCAGAACACCGGGGAGCTGTTTTTT.

CDR3 bases: TGTGCCAGCAGCCAAGTATCAGGGGGCGCCCCCCAAGAGACCCAGTACTTC. This encodes CASSQVSGGAPQETQYF. The rearrangement joins TRBV3-1 (or the pseudogene TRBV3-2) to TRBJ2-5; 8 positions match TRBD1. Germline-derived CDR1 and CDR2 are LGHDT and YNNKEL (reference sequence). V was clipped by 1 base and J by 1 base; unmatched bases: 8. There are 17 residues in the CDR3.